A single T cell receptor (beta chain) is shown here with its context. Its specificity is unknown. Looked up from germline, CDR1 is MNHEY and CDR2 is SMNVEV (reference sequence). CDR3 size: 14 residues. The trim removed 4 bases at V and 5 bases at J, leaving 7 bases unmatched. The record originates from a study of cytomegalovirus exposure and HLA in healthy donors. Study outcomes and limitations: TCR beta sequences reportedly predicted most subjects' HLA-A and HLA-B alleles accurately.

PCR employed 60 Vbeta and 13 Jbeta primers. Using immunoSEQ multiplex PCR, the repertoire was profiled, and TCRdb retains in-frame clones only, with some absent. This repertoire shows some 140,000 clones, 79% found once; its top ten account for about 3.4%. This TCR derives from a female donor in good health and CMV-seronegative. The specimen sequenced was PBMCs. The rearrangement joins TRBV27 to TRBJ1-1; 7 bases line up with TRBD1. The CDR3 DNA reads TGTGCCAGCAGTTCGACAGGGATGGGAACTGAAGCTTTCTTT. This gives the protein CASSSTGMGTEAFF.